This TCR beta chain is drawn from a study of blood T cell repertoires in COVID-19. Study-wide context: Italy, Spain and the United States were the sources of the convalescent and acute COVID-19 samples.

Per the original methods: Reference gene primer amplification gave estimated nucleated cell counts. Sequencing was performed with immunoSEQ multiplex PCR; in TCRdb, only in-frame clones are kept and a portion is missing. Clonal size and the V and J genes are those of that table, whereas D and trimming came from the DNA. The sample includes about 110,000 clones, approximately 82% seen only once; the top ten take over 3.5%. V was cut by 3 bases and J by 6 bases, with 12 bases left in between. Germline-derived CDR1 and CDR2 are MNHEY and SVGEGT. This CDR3 region has 14 residues. The sequenced sample was peripheral blood. The TCR comes from a woman aged 80 or older with acute or convalescent COVID-19. The chain links TRBV6-2 or TRBV6-3 to TRBJ1-5; D might be TRBD1 (6 bases). The CDR3 loop reads CASSYGQPIQPQHF. Written as DNA, the CDR3 is TGTGCCAGCAGTTATGGACAGCCAATTCAGCCCCAGCATTTT.